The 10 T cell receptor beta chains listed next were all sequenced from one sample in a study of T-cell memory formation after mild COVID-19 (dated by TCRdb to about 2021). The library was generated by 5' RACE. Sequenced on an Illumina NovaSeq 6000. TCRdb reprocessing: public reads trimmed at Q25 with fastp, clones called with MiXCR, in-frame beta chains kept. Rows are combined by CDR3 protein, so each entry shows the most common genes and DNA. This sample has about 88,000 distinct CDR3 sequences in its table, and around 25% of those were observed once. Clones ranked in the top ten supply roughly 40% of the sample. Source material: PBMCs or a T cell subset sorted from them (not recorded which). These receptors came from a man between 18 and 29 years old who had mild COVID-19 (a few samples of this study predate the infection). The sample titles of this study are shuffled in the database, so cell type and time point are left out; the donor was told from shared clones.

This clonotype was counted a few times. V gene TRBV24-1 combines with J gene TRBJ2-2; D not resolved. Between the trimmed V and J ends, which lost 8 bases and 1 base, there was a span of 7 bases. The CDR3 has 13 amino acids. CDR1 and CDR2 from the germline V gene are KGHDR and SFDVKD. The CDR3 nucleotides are TGTGCCACCATGAAGCAGAACACCGGGGAGCTGTTTTTT. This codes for CATMKQNTGELFF.

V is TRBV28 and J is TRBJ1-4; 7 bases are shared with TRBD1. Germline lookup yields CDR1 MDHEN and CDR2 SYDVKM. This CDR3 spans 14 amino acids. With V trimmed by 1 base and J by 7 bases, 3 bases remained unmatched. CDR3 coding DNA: TGTGCCAGCAGTTTATTCAGGGGGAGTGAAAAACTGTTTTTT. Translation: CASSLFRGSEKLFF.

The chain's CDR3 is CASSRTGGGTEAFF. CDR3 coding DNA: TGTGCCAGCAGTAGGACAGGGGGTGGTACTGAAGCTTTCTTT. The gene calls are TRBV2 and TRBJ1-1; 10 bases agree with TRBD1. The CDR3 spans 14 residues. CDR1 SNHLY and CDR2 FYNNEI come from the germline V gene. Germline trimming cut 5 bases from V and 5 bases from J; bases unmatched to any gene: 5.

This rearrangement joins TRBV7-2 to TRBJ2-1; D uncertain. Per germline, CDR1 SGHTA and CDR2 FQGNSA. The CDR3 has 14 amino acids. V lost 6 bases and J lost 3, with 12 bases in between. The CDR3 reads CASRQPVGYNEQFF. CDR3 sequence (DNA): TGTGCCAGCAGACAGCCGGTGGGCTACAATGAGCAGTTCTTC.

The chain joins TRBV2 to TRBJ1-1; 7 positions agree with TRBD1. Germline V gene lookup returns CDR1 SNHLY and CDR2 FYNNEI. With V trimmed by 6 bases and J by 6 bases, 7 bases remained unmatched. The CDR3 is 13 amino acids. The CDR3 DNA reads TGTGCCAGCAGGGGAACAGGGGAGCCTGAAGCTTTCTTT. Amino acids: CASRGTGEPEAFF.

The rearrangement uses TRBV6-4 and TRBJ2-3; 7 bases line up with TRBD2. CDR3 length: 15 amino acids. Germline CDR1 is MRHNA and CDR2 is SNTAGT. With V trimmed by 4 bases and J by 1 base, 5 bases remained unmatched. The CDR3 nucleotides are TGTGCCAGCAGTGGTGAGGGAGGGGGCACAGATACGCAGTATTTT. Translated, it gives CASSGEGGGTDTQYF.

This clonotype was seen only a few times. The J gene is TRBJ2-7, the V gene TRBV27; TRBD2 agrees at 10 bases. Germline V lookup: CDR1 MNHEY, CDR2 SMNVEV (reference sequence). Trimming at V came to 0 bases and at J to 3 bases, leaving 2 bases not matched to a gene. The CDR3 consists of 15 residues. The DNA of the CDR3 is TGTGCCAGCAGTTTATCGGCTAGCGGGAGCTACGAGCAGTACTTC. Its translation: CASSLSASGSYEQYF.

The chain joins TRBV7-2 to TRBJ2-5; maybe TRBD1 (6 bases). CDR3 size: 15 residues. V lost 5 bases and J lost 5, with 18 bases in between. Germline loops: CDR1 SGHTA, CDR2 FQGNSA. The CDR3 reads CASSPFYPGVETQYF. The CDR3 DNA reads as TGTGCCAGCAGCCCATTCTACCCAGGGGTGGAGACCCAGTACTTC. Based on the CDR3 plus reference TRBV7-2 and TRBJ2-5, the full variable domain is GAGVSQSPSNKVTEKGKDVELRCDPISGHTALYWYRQSLGQGLEFLIYFQGNSAPDKSGLPSDRFSAERTGGSVSTLTIQRTQQEDSAVYLCASSPFYPGVETQYFGPGTRLLVL.

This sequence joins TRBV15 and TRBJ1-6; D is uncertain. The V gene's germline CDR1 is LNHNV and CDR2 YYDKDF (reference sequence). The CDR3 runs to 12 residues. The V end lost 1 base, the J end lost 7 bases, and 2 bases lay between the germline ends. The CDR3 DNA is TGTGCCACCAGCAGAGGAAATTCACCCCTCCACTTT. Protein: CATSRGNSPLHF.

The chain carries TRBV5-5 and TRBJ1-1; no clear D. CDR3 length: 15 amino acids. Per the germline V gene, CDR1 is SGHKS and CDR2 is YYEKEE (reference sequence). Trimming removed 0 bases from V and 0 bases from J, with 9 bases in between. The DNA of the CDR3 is TGTGCCAGCAGCTTGGGGAGAAACATGAACACTGAAGCTTTCTTT. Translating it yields CASSLGRNMNTEAFF. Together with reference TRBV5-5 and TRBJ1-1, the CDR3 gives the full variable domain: DAGVTQSPTHLIKTRGQQVTLRCSPISGHKSVSWYQQVLGQGPQFIFQYYEKEERGRGNFPDRFSARQFPNYSSELNVNALLLGDSALYLCASSLGRNMNTEAFFGQGTRLTVV.